This note documents a single T cell receptor beta chain sequence. Antigen: not known. The data originate from a study of T cell clonotyping in hematopoietic cell transplantation. Regarding the study as a whole: Higher Inverse Simpson Index values in graft donor and pretransplant recipient predicted broader posttransplant TCR diversity.

Repertoires were generated with immunoSEQ multiplex PCR, while TCRdb's copy carries only in-frame clones and drops some. Of roughly 40,000 clones in the sample, around 85% were seen once. V was pared by 3 bases and J by 2 bases, with 11 bases between. The CDR3 totals 14 residues. The time point is: recipient sample about 28 days before transplant, after cytoreduction. Source: peripheral blood mononuclear cells, taken before stem cell transplant. The clonotype comes from a man aged 60-69 years with acute myeloid leukemia. Some clones in this sample may be carry-over from other donors' samples. The chain links TRBV5-3 to TRBJ2-5, with a tentative D call TRBD2 (5 bases). TRBV5-3 is filed as an ORF, its function uncertain. CDR3 in amino acids: CARSSPGSQETQYF. CDR3 coding DNA: TGTGCCAGAAGCTCGCCGGGAAGTCAAGAGACCCAGTACTTC.